This T cell receptor (beta chain) was observed in a study of blood T cell repertoires in COVID-19. On the study more broadly: For recovered donors of Cohort 3, there were two negative PCRs, clearance, or symptom resolution. Acute-phase and convalescent COVID-19 samples originated in the United States, Italy and Spain.

Grouping used clinical history reported by participants in a survey and questionnaire. V was pared by 4 bases and J by 5 bases, with 10 bases of the junction left unmatched. Per the germline V gene, CDR1 is SEHNR and CDR2 is FQNEAQ (reference sequence). This CDR3 has 15 amino acids. TCRdb's table, derived via immunoSEQ multiplex PCR, lists solely in-frame clones and lacks some. The sample consists of more than 200,000 clones, roughly 84% of them appearing once. The sample was PBMCs or T cells enriched from blood (not recorded which). The gene calls are TRBV7-9 and TRBJ2-5; 7 nucleotides agree with TRBD2. This TCR derives from a man aged 25 to 40 in a cohort exposed to, infected with or recovered from COVID-19 (not recorded which). The CDR3 is CASSSWTRSAETQYF. The CDR3, as DNA: TGTGCCAGCAGCTCGTGGACTAGATCGGCGGAGACCCAGTACTTC.